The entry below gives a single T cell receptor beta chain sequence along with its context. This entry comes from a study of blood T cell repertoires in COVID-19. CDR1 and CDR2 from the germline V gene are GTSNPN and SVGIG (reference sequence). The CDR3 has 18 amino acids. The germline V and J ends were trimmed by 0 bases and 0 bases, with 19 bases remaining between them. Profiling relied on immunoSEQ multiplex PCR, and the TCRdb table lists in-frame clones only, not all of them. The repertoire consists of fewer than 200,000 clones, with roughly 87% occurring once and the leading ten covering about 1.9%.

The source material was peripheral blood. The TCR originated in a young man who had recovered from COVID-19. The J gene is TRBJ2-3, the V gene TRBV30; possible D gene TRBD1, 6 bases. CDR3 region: CAWSVSDRSLSSTDTQYF. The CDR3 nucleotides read TGTGCCTGGAGTGTAAGCGACAGGTCCCTTTCTAGCACAGATACGCAGTATTTT.